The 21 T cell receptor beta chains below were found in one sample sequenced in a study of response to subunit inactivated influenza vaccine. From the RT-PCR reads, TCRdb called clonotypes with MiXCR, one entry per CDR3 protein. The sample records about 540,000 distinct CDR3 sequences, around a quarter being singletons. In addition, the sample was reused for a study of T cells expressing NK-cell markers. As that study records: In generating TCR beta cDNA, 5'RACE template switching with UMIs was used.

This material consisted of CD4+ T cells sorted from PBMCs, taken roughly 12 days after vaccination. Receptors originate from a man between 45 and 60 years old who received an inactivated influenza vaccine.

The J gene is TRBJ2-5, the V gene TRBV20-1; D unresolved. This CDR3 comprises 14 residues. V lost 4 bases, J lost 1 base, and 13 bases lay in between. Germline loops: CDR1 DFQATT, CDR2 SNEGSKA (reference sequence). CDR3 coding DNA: TGCAGTGCTACAATGAGACACTTCCAAGAGACCCAGTACTTC. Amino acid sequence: CSATMRHFQETQYF.

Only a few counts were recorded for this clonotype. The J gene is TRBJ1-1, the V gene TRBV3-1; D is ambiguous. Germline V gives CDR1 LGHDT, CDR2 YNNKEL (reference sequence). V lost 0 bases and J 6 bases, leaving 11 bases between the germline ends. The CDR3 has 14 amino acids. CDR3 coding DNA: TGTGCCAGCAGCCAAGATCTTAGGTTCGCTGAAGCTTTCTTT. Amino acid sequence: CASSQDLRFAEAFF.

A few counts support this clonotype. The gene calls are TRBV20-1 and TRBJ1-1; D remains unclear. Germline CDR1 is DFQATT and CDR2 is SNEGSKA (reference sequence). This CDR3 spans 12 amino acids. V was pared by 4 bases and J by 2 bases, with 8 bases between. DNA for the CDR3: TGCAGTGCTAATCCGGGTAACACTGAAGCTTTCTTT. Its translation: CSANPGNTEAFF.

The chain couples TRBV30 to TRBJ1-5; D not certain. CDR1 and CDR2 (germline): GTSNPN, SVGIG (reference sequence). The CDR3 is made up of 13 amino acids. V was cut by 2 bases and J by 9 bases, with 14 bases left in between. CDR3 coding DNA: TGTGCCTGGAGTACCCTAGGGATTCTGCCCCAGCATTTT. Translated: CAWSTLGILPQHF. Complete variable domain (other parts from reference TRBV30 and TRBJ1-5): SQTIHQWPATLVQPVGSPLSLECTVEGTSNPNLYWYRQAAGRGLQLLFYSVGIGQISSEVPQNLSASRPQDRQFILSSKKLLLSDSGFYLCAWSTLGILPQHFGDGTRLSIL.

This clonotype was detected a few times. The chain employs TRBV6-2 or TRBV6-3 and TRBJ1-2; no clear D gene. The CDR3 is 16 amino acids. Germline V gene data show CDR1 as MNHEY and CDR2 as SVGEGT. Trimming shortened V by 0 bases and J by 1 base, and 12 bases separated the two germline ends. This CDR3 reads CASSYSGTGYNYGYTF. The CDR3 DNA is TGTGCCAGCAGTTACTCTGGAACCGGGTATAACTATGGCTACACCTTC.

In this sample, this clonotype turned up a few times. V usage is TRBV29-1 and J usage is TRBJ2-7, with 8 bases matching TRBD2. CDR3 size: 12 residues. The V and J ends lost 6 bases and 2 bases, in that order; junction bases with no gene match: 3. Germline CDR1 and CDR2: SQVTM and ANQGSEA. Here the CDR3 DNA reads TGCAGCGTCGGGGGGGAGCCCTACGAGCAGTACTTC. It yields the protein CSVGGEPYEQYF.

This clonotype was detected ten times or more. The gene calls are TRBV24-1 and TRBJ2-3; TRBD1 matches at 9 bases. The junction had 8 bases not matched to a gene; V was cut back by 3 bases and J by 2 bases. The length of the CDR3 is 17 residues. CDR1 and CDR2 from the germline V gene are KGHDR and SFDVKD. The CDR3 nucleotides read TGTGCCACCAGTGATCCGCACAGGGGGCAATCCACAGATACGCAGTATTTT. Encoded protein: CATSDPHRGQSTDTQYF.

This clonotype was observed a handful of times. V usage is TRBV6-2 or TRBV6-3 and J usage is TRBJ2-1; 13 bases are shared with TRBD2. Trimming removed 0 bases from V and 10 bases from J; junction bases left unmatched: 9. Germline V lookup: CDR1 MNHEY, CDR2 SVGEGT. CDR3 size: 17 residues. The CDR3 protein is CASSYSFGLAGVGEQFF. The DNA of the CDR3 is TGTGCCAGCAGTTACTCTTTCGGACTAGCGGGGGTAGGAGAGCAGTTCTTC.

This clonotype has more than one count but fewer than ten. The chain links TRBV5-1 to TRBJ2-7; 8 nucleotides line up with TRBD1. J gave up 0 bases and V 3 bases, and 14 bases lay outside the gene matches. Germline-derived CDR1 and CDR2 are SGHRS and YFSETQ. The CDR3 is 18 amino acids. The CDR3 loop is CASSSMAQYRGSSYEQYF. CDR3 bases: TGCGCCAGCAGCTCCATGGCGCAATACAGGGGGAGCTCCTACGAGCAGTACTTC. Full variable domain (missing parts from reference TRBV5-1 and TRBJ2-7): KAGVTQTPRYLIKTRGQQVTLSCSPISGHRSVSWYQQTPGQGLQFLFEYFSETQRNKGNFPGRFSGRQFSNSRSEMNVSTLELGDSALYLCASSSMAQYRGSSYEQYFGPGTRLTVT.

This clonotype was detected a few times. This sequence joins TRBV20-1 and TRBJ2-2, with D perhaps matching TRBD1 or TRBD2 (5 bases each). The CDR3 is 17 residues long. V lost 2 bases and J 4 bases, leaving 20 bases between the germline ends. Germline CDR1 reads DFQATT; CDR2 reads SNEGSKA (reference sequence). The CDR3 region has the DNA TGCAGTGCTAGAAACTTCCGGCAGGGACCATTCACCGGGGAGCTGTTTTTT. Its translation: CSARNFRQGPFTGELFF.

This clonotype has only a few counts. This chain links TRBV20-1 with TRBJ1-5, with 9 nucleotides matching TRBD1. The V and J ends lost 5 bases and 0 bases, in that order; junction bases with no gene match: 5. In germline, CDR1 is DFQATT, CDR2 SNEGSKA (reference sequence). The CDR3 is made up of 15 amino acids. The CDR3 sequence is CSAGTGRYSNQPQHF. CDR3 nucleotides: TGCAGTGCTGGGACAGGGCGATATAGCAATCAGCCCCAGCATTTT.

CDR3 residues: CASSSRGGLGNTIYF. CDR3 nucleotide sequence: TGCGCCAGCAGCTCACGCGGGGGGCTTGGAAACACCATATATTTT. V usage is TRBV4-1 and J usage is TRBJ1-3, with a tentative D call TRBD1 (6 bases). V was shortened by 5 bases and J by 3 bases, with 14 bases between the two germline ends. This CDR3 comprises 15 residues. Germline V CDR1 and CDR2: MGHRA, YSYEKL.

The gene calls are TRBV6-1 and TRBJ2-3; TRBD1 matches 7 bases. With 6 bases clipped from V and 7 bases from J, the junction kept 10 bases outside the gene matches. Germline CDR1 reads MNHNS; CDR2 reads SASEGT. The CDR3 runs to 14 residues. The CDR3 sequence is CASSVPGTAHTQYF. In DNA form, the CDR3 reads TGTGCCAGCAGCGTACCCGGGACAGCCCATACGCAGTATTTT.

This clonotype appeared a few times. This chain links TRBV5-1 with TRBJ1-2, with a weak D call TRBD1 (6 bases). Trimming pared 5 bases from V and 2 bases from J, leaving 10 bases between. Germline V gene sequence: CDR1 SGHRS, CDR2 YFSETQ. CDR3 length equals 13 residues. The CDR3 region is CASRPTGNYGYTF. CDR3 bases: TGCGCCAGCAGACCAACAGGGAACTATGGCTACACCTTC.

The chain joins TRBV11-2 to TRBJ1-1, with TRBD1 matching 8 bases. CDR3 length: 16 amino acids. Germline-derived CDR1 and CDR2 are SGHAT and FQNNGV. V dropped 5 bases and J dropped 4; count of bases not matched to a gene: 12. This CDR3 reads CASSPSFGTGRTEAFF. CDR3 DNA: TGTGCCAGCAGCCCGTCCTTCGGGACAGGACGCACTGAAGCTTTCTTT.

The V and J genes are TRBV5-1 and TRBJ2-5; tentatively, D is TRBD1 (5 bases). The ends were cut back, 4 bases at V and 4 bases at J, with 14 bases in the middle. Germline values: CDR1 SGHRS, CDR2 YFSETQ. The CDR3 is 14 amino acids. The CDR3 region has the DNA TGCGCCAGCAGCGAAGCCCAGGGTGCAGAGACCCAGTACTTC. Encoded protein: CASSEAQGAETQYF.

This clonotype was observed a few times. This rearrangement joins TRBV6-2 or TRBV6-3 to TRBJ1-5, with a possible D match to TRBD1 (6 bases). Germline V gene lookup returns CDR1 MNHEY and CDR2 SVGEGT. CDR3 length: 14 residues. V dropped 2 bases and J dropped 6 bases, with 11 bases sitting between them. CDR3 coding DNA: TGTGCCAGCAGTTACCCGGGGGCAGGTCAGCCCCAGCATTTT. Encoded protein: CASSYPGAGQPQHF.

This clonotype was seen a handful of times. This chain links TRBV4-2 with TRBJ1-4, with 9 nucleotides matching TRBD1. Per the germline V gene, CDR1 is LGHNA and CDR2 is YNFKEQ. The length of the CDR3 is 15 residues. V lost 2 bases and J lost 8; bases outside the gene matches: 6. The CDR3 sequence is CASSQPGQGEEKLFF. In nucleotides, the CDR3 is TGTGCCAGCAGCCAACCGGGACAGGGTGAGGAAAAACTGTTTTTT.

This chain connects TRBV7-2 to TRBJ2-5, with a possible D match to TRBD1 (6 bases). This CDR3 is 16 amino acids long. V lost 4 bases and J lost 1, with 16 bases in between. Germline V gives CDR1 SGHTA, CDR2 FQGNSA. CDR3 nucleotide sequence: TGTGCCAGCAGCTCAATAACGCCAGGGGCCCAAGAGACCCAGTACTTC. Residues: CASSSITPGAQETQYF.

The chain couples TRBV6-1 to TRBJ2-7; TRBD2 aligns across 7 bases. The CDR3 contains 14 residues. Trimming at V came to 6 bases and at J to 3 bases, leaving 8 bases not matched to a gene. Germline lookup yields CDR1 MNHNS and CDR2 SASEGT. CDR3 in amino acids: CASRNWRESYEQYF. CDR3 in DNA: TGTGCCAGCAGGAACTGGCGGGAGAGCTACGAGCAGTACTTC.

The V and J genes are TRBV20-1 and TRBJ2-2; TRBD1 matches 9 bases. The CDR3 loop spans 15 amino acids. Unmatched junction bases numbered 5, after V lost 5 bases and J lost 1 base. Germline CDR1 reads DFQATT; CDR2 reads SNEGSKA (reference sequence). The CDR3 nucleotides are TGCAGTGCTGGACCGGGACAGGGGAACACCGGGGAGCTGTTTTTT. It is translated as CSAGPGQGNTGELFF.